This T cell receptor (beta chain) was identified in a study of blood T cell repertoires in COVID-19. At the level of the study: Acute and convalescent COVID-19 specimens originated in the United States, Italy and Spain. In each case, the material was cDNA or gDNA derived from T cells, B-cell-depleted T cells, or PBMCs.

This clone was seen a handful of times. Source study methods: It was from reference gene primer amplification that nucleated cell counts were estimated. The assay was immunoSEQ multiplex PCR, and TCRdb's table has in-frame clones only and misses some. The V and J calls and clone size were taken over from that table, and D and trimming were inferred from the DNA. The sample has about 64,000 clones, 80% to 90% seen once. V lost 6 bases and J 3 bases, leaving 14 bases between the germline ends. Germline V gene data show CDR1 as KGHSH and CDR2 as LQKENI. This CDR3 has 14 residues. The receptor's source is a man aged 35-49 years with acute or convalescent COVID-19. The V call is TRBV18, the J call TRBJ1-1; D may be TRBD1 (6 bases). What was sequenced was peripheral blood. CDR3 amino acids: CASSPDRRYTEAFF. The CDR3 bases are TGTGCCAGCTCTCCAGACAGGCGTTACACTGAAGCTTTCTTT.